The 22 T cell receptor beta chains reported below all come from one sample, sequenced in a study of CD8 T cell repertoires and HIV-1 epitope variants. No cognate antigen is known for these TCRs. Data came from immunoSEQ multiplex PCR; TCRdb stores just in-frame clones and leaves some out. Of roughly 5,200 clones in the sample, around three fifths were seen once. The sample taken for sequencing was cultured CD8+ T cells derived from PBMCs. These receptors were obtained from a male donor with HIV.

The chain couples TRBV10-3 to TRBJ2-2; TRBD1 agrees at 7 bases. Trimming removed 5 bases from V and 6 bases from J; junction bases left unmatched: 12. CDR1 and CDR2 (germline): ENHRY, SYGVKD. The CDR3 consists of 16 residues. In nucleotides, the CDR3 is TGTGCCATCAGTACTACAGGGGAAGGCCCCGCCGGGGAGCTGTTTTTT. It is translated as CAISTTGEGPAGELFF.

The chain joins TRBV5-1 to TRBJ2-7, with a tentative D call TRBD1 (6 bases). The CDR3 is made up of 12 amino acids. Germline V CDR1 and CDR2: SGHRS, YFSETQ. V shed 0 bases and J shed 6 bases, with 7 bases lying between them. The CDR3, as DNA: TGCGCCAGCAGCTTGGACAGGGTCGAGCAGTACTTC. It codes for CASSLDRVEQYF.

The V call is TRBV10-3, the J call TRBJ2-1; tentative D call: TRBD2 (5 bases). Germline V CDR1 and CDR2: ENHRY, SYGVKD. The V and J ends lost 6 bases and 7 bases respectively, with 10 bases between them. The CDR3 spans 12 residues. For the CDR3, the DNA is TGTGCCATCAGGAATAGGGAGAATGAGCAGTTCTTC. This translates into CAIRNRENEQFF.

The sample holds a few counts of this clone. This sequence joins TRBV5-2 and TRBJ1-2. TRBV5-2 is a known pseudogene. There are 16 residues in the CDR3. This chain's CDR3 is CASSQDPPDLDYGYTF. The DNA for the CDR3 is TGCGCCAGCAGCCAAGATCCCCCAGACTTGGACTATGGCTACACCTTC.

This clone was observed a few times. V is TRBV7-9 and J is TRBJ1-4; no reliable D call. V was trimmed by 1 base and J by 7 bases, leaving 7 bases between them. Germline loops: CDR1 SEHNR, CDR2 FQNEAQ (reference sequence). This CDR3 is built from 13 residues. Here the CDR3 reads CASSLVGTEKLFF. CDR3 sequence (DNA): TGTGCCAGCAGCTTAGTGGGAACTGAAAAACTGTTTTTT. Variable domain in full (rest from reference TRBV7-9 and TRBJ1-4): DTGVSQNPRHKITKRGQNVTFRCDPISEHNRLYWYRQTLGQGPEFLTYFQNEAQLEKSRLLSDRFSAERPKGSFSTLEIQRTEQGDSAMYLCASSLVGTEKLFFGSGTQLSVL.

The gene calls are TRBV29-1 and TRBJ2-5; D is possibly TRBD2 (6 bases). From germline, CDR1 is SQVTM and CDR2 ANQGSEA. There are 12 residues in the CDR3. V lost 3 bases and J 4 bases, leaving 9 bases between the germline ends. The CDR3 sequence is CSVDAGTETQYF. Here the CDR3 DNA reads TGCAGCGTTGATGCGGGGACAGAGACCCAGTACTTC.

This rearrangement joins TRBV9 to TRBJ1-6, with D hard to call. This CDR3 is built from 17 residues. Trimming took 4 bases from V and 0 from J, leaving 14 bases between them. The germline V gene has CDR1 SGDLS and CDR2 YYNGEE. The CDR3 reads CASSSRTVSSYNSPLHF. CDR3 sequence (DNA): TGTGCCAGCAGCTCCCGGACGGTGAGCTCCTATAATTCACCCCTCCACTTT.

Here the CDR3 reads CASSPGQGSYEQYF. CDR3 DNA sequence: TGCGCCAGCAGCCCAGGACAGGGGTCCTACGAGCAGTACTTC. This sequence joins TRBV4-3 and TRBJ2-7; 9 nucleotides match TRBD1. This CDR3 has 14 amino acids. Germline-derived CDR1 and CDR2 are LGHNA and YSLEER. Trimming took 4 bases from V and 1 from J; bases not matched to a gene: 2.

The CDR3 region has the DNA TGCGCCAGCAGTCAGGGGGCCCAAGAGACCCAGTACTTC. Protein sequence: CASSQGAQETQYF. The chain has TRBV4-1 and TRBJ2-5; 8 positions match TRBD1. The CDR3 is 13 residues long. After removal of 6 bases from V and 1 base from J, the junction contained 1 base not matched to a gene. Per germline, CDR1 MGHRA and CDR2 YSYEKL.

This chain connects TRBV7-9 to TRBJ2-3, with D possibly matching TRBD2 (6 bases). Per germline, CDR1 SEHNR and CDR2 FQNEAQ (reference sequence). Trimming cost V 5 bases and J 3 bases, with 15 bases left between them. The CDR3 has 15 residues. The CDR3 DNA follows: TGTGCCAGCAGCGCTCGGGACTCGGCGACAGATACGCAGTATTTT. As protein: CASSARDSATDTQYF.

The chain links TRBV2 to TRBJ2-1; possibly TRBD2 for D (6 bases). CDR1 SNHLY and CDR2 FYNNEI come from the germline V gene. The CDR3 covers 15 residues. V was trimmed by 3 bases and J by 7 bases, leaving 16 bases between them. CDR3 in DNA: TGTGCCAGCAGTGACCTTTGGGGGGTGGGTAATGAGCAGTTCTTC. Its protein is CASSDLWGVGNEQFF.

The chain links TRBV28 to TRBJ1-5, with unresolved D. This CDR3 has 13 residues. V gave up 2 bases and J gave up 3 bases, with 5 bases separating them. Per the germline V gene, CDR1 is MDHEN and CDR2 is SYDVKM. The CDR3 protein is CASSLLINQPQHF. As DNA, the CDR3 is TGTGCCAGCAGTTTACTAATCAATCAGCCCCAGCATTTT.

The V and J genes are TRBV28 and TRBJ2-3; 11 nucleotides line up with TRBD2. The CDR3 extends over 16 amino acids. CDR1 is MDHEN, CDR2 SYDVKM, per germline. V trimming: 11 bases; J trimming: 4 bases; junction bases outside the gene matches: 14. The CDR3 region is CASLAGVRRAADTQYF. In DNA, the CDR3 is TGTGCCTCACTAGCGGGGGTTAGACGAGCTGCAGATACGCAGTATTTT.

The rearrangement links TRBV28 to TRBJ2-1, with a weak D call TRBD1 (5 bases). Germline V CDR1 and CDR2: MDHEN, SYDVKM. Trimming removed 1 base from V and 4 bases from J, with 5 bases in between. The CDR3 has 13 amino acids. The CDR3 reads CASSLSGYNEQFF. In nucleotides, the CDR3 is TGTGCCAGCAGTTTATCAGGGTACAATGAGCAGTTCTTC.

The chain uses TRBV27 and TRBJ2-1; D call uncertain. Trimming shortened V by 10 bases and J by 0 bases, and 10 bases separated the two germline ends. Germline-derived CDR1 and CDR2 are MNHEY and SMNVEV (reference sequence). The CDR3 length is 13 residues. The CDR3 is CATRVSSYNEQFF. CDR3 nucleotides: TGTGCCACCCGTGTGAGCTCCTACAATGAGCAGTTCTTC.

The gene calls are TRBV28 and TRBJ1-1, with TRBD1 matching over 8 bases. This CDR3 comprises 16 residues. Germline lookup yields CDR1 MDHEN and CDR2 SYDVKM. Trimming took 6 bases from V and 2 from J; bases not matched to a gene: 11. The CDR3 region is CASRTLPGQENTEAFF. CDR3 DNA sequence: TGTGCCAGCAGGACTCTACCGGGACAGGAAAACACTGAAGCTTTCTTT. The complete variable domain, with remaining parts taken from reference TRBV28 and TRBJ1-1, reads DVKVTQSSRYLVKRTGEKVFLECVQDMDHENMFWYRQDPGLGLRLIYFSYDVKMKEKGDIPEGYSVSREKKERFSLILESASTNQTSMYLCASRTLPGQENTEAFFGQGTRLTVV.

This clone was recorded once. Here the CDR3 reads CASRSRLAGGSETQYF. CDR3 nucleotides: TGTGCCAGCAGATCCCGTTTAGCGGGGGGGTCAGAGACCCAGTACTTC. This sequence joins TRBV2 and TRBJ2-5, with TRBD2 matching 11 bases. V dropped 6 bases and J dropped 4; count of bases not matched to a gene: 10. The germline CDR1 and CDR2 sequences are SNHLY and FYNNEI. The CDR3 totals 16 residues. The full variable domain, with the rest looked up from reference TRBV2 and TRBJ2-5, is EPEVTQTPSHQVTQMGQEVILRCVPISNHLYFYWYRQILGQKVEFLVSFYNNEISEKSEIFDDQFSVERPDGSNFTLKIRSTKLEDSAMYFCASRSRLAGGSETQYFGPGTRLLVL.

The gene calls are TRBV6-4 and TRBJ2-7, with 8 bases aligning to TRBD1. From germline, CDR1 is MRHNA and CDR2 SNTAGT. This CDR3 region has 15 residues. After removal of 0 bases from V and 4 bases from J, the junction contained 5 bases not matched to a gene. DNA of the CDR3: TGTGCCAGCAGTGACTCGTGCAGGGGGCGTTACGAGCAGTACTTC. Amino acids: CASSDSCRGRYEQYF.

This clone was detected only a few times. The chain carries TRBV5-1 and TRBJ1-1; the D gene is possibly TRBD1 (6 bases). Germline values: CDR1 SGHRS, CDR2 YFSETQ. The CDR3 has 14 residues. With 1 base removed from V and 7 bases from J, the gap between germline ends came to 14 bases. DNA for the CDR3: TGCGCCAGCAGCTTGAACAGGGAGGCCCTTGAAGCTTTCTTT. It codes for CASSLNREALEAFF.

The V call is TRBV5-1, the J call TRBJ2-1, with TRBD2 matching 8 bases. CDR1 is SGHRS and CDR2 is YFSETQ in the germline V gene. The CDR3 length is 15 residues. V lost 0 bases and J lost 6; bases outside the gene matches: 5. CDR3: CASSLAGLGGNEQFF. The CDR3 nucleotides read TGCGCCAGCAGCTTGGCGGGACTAGGGGGCAATGAGCAGTTCTTC.

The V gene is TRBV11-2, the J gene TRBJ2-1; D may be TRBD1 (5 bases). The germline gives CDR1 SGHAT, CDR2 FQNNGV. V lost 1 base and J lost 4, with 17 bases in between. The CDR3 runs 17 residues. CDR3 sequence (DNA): TGTGCCAGCAGCTTAGGGTCCAGGGTCCAGGGTTACAATGAGCAGTTCTTC. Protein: CASSLGSRVQGYNEQFF.

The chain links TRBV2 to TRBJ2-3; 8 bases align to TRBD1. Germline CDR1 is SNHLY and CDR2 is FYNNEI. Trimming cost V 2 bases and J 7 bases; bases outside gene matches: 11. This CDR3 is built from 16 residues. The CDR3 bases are TGTGCCAGCAGTGAAAATTGGACAGGGACCCTTAATACGCAGTATTTT. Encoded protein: CASSENWTGTLNTQYF.